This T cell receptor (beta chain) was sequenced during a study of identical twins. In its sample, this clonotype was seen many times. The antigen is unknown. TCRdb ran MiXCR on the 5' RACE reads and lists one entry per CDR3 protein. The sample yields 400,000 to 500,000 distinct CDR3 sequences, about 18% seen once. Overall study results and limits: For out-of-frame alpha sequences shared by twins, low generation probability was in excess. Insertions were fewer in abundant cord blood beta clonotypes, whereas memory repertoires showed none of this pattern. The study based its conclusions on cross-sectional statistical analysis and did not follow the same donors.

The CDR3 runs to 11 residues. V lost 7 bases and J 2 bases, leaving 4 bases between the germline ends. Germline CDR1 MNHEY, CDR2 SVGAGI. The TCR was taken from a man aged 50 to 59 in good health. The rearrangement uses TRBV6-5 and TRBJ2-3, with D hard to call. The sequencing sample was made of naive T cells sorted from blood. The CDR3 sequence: CASTNTDTQYF. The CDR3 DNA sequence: TGTGCCAGCACCAACACAGATACGCAGTATTTT.